The source of this T cell receptor (beta chain) is a study of technical replicates of blood from a few donors. Only in-frame clones appear in the TCRdb table, and some are missing; sequencing was by immunoSEQ multiplex PCR. The table shows tens of thousands of clones, with around 94% occurring only once. The sample consisted of T cells isolated from PBMCs. This clonotype was sampled from a human donor in good health.

The CDR3 loop reads CASRKQGQHLYNEQFF. For the CDR3, the DNA is TGCGCCAGCAGAAAACAGGGACAGCACCTCTACAATGAGCAGTTCTTC. The chain is built from TRBV4-1 and TRBJ2-1; 7 nucleotides align to TRBD1. V shed 6 bases and J 3 bases; nucleotides not matched to a gene: 11. This CDR3 region has 16 residues. Germline values: CDR1 MGHRA, CDR2 YSYEKL.